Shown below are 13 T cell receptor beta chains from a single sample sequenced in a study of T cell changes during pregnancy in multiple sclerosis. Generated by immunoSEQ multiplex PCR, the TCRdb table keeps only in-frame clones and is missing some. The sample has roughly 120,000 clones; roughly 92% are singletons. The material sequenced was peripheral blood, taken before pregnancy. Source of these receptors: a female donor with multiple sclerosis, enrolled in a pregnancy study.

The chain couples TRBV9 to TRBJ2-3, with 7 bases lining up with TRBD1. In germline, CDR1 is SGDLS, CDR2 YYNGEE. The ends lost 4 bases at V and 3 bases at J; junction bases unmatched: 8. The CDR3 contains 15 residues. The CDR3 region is CASSLGTAGTDTQYF. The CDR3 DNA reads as TGTGCCAGCAGCCTTGGGACAGCAGGGACAGATACGCAGTATTTT. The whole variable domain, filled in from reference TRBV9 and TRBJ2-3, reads DSGVTQTPKHLITATGQRVTLRCSPRSGDLSVYWYQQSLDQGLQFLIQYYNGEERAKGNILERFSAQQFPDLHSELNLSSLELGDSALYFCASSLGTAGTDTQYFGPGTRLTVL.

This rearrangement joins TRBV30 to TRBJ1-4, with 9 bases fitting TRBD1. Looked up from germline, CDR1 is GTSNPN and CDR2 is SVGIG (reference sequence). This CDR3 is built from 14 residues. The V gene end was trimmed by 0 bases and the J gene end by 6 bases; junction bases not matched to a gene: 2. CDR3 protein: CAWSVRTGDEKLFF. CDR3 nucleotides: TGTGCCTGGAGTGTACGGACAGGGGATGAAAAACTGTTTTTT.

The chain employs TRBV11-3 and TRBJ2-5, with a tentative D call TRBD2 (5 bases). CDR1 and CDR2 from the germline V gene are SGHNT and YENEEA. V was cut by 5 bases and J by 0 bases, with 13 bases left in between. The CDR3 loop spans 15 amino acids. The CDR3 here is CASSHRSGYQETQYF. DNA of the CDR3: TGTGCCAGCAGCCATAGGTCGGGGTACCAAGAGACCCAGTACTTC.

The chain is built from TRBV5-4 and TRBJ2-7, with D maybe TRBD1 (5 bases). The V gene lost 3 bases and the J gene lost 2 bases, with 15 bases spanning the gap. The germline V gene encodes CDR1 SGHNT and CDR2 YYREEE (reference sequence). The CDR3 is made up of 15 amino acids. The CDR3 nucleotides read TGTGCCAGCAGCTATCAGGGCCTCACCACCTACGAGCAGTACTTC. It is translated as CASSYQGLTTYEQYF.

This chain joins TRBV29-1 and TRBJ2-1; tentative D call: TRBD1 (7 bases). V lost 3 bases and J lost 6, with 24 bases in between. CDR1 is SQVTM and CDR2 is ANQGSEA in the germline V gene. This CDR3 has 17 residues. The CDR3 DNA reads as TGCAGCGTTGAGGTCAGGGAACGGGAGAGGGGGCTCAATGAGCAGTTCTTC. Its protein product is CSVEVRERERGLNEQFF.

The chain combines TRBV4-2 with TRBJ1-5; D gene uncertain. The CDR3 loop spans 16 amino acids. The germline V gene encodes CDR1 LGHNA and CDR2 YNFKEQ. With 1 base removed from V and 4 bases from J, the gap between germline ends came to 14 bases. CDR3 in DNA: TGTGCCAGCAGCCAAGGGGCCGGCAGAGAGAATCAGCCCCAGCATTTT. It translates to CASSQGAGRENQPQHF.

DNA of the CDR3: TGTGCCAGCAGTTCCCCTTACGAGCAGTACTTC. Its translation: CASSSPYEQYF. The V gene is TRBV28, the J gene TRBJ2-7; D not resolved. The germline V gene encodes CDR1 MDHEN and CDR2 SYDVKM. Deletions cut 4 bases from V and 4 bases from J, with 5 bases between. The CDR3 covers 11 residues.

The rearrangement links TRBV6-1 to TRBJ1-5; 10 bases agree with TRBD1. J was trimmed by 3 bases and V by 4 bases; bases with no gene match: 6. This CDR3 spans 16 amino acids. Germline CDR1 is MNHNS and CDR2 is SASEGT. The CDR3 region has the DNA TGTGCCAGCAGTGGGGGACAGGGGCTTTTCAATCAGCCCCAGCATTTT. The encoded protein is CASSGGQGLFNQPQHF.

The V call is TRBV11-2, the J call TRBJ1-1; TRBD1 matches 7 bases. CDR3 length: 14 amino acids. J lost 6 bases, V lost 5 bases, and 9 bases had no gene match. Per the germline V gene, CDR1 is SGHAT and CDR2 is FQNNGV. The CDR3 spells CASSILGGPPEAFF. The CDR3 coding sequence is TGTGCCAGCAGCATTTTAGGGGGCCCGCCTGAAGCTTTCTTT.

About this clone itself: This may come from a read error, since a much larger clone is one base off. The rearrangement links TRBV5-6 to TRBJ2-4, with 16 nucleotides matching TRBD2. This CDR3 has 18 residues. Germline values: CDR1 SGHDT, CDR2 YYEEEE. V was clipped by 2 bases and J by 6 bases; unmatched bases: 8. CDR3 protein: CASSFGTSGRDRGNIQYF. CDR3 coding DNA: TGTGCCAGCAGCTTCGGGACTAGCGGGAGGGATCGCGGAAACATTCAGTACTTC.

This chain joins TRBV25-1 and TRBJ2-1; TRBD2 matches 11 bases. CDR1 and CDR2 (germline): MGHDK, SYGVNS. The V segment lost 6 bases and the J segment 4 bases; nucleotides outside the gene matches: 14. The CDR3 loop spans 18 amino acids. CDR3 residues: CASSSRDSSGRTYNEQFF. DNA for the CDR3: TGTGCCAGCAGCTCAAGAGATTCTAGCGGGAGGACGTACAATGAGCAGTTCTTC.

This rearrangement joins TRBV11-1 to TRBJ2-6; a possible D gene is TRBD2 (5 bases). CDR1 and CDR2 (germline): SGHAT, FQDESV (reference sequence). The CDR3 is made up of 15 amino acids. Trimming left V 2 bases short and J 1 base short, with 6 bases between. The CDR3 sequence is CASSLRESGANVLTF. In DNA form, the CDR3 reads TGTGCCAGCAGCTTAAGGGAGTCTGGGGCCAACGTCCTGACTTTC.

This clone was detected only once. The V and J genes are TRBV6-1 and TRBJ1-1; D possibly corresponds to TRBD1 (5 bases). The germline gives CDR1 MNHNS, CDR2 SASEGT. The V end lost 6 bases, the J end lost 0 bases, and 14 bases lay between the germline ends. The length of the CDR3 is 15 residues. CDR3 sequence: CASSPAAGMNTEAFF. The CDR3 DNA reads TGTGCCAGCAGCCCCGCGGCAGGGATGAACACTGAAGCTTTCTTT.